One T cell receptor (beta chain) is described in this entry. Its antigen remains undetermined. No base quality values were provided; no much bigger clone lies one nucleotide off. For CDR1 and CDR2, the germline V gene lists ENHRY and SYGVKD. Trimmed from V: 6 bases; trimmed from J: 3 bases; junction bases lacking a gene match: 7. Including cysteine and phenylalanine, the CDR3 has 14 amino acids. The sequence is cut down to CDR3 DNA, 42 bases in frame from base 1. This specimen's treatment or condition label, interpreted: allogeneic hematopoietic cell transplantation with graft depleted of TCRalphabeta T cells and CD19 B cells. The children who served as transplant recipients had been given grafts of TCRalphabeta/CD19-depleted allogeneic hematopoietic cells. The sample is drawn from a study of T-cell reconstitution after alpha-beta-depleted transplantation in children (TCRdb year 2016). Turning to the overall study: Using TCR repertoire profiling, the study followed T-cell immune reconstitution in a quantitative way in children after TCRalphabeta/CD19-depleted allogeneic hematopoietic cell transplantation. On the study overall, not on this receptor specifically: In some patients, high TCRbeta diversity at day 60 was attributed to recipient T cells and intrathymic progenitors that had survived conditioning. Apparently early alphabetaT-cell count recovery about two months after transplant reportedly relied on only several hundred rapidly expanded clones derived from non-depleted graft cells. The frequencies of hyperexpanded clones fell over the following months, and after one year, T-cell counts and TCRbeta diversity were mostly attributed to newly produced T cells.

Library construction relied on PCR. Instrument used: Illumina HiSeq 2500. To normalize quantification of the TCRbeta repertoire, the TCR libraries were built with molecular barcoding that relied on unique molecular identifiers. TCRdb ran its own pipeline on the public reads, namely fastp trimming at Q25 and MiXCR clone calling, and kept in-frame beta chains. Rows are combined by CDR3 protein, so each entry shows the most common genes and DNA. Counted in this sample were around 76,000 distinct CDR3 sequences; about a sixth of them appeared once. About 51% of the sample is in the top ten clones. Material: PBMCs, mostly from graft donor cells, obtained 360 days after TCRalphabeta/CD19-depleted stem cell transplant. The TCR was taken from a male patient between 2 and 10 years old who had a stem cell transplant for acute lymphoblastic leukemia, so the T cells may come from the graft donor. The chain links TRBV10-3 with TRBJ2-7; TRBD1 aligns with 8 central bases. CDR3 protein: CAIRSGGWIYEQYF. DNA sequence: TGTGCCATCAGATCAGGGGGCTGGATCTACGAGCAGTACTTC.